A single sample is the source of the 26 T cell receptor beta chains below, sequenced in a study of CD8 T cells in ankylosing spondylitis. Each CDR3 protein gets one entry after TCRdb re-called the 5' RACE reads with MiXCR. The data show 130,000 or so distinct CDR3 sequences, 15% to 20% seen once. Antigens of these TCRs are unknown. Points from the study as a whole: Blood of patients with ankylosing spondylitis appeared to be characterized by a TCR beta motif of about 8 highly homologous variants.

Sequenced: blood, either unsorted or a sorted T cell fraction (not recorded which). The receptor set was obtained from a male donor with ankylosing spondylitis.

The chain uses TRBV2 and TRBJ2-7; D possibly uses TRBD1 or TRBD2 (6 bases each). This CDR3 region has 16 residues. CDR1 is SNHLY, CDR2 FYNNEI, per germline. Trimming cost V 2 bases and J 5 bases, with 19 bases left between them. The CDR3 loop is CASSELGGAPRDEQYF. The CDR3 DNA reads TGTGCCAGCAGTGAATTGGGGGGCGCCCCTCGGGACGAGCAGTACTTC.

The chain is built from TRBV7-2 and TRBJ2-7, with TRBD1 as a possible D gene (6 bases). V was cut by 4 bases and J by 5 bases, with 15 bases left in between. Germline lookup yields CDR1 SGHTA and CDR2 FQGNSA. The CDR3 totals 14 residues. This CDR3 reads CASSSTGKIDEQYF. CDR3 sequence (DNA): TGTGCCAGCAGCTCAACAGGGAAGATCGACGAGCAGTACTTC.

This clonotype appeared many times. The gene calls are TRBV7-9 and TRBJ2-1, with 7 bases matching TRBD1. Trimming removed 4 bases from V and 7 bases from J; junction bases left unmatched: 7. The length of the CDR3 is 14 residues. Germline assignment: CDR1 SEHNR and CDR2 FQNEAQ (reference sequence). The CDR3 DNA follows: TGTGCCAGCAGCTCTCGACAGGGTAGGAATGAGCAGTTCTTC. Translation: CASSSRQGRNEQFF.

CDR3 protein: CASSFSSADTQYF. The CDR3 DNA follows: TGTGCCAGCAGTTTTTCCAGCGCAGATACGCAGTATTTT. J is TRBJ2-3 and V is TRBV12-3 or TRBV12-4, with unresolved D. V lost 3 bases to trimming and J lost 4 bases, with 8 bases between them. This CDR3 comprises 13 residues.

This clonotype came up many times. This sequence joins TRBV13 and TRBJ2-1, with unresolved D. The CDR3 runs to 13 residues. Germline CDR1 PRHDT, CDR2 FYEKMQ (reference sequence). V shed 0 bases and J shed 6 bases, with 6 bases lying between them. Written as DNA, the CDR3 is TGTGCCAGCAGCTTAGGCGGCAGCAATGAGCAGTTCTTC. This codes for CASSLGGSNEQFF.

V usage is TRBV6-2 or TRBV6-3 and J usage is TRBJ2-1, with D perhaps matching TRBD2 (6 bases). Germline values: CDR1 MNHEY, CDR2 SVGEGT. Deletions cut 0 bases from V and 9 bases from J, with 9 bases between. This CDR3 has 13 residues. Here the CDR3 reads CASSYSPAGEQFF. The DNA of the CDR3 is TGTGCCAGCAGTTACTCCCCAGCGGGTGAGCAGTTCTTC.

The rearrangement uses TRBV3-1 and TRBJ2-2; 12 bases map to TRBD2. Germline V gives CDR1 LGHDT, CDR2 YNNKEL (reference sequence). This CDR3 spans 16 amino acids. The ends lost 5 bases at V and 6 bases at J; junction bases unmatched: 7. The CDR3 loop reads CASSLRTSGKSGELFF. CDR3 DNA sequence: TGTGCCAGCAGCTTACGGACTAGCGGGAAATCCGGGGAGCTGTTTTTT.

The rearrangement links TRBV2 to TRBJ2-7; D is unresolved. The ends were cut back, 3 bases at V and 0 bases at J, with 9 bases in the middle. Germline-derived CDR1 and CDR2 are SNHLY and FYNNEI. The CDR3 has 14 residues. CDR3 DNA: TGTGCCAGCAGTGAGGCGGTAAGCTCCTACGAGCAGTACTTC. As protein: CASSEAVSSYEQYF.

V usage is TRBV12-3 or TRBV12-4 and J usage is TRBJ2-7; maybe TRBD1 (5 bases). The germline V and J ends were trimmed by 3 bases and 0 bases, with 15 bases remaining between them. This CDR3 has 16 residues. The CDR3 sequence is CASSFTYRKSSYEQYF. In DNA form, the CDR3 reads TGTGCCAGCAGTTTCACATACAGGAAAAGCTCCTACGAGCAGTACTTC.

This clonotype was found a few times. The chain employs TRBV6-2 or TRBV6-3 and TRBJ2-1; TRBD1 matches 8 bases. The CDR3 is 12 residues long. CDR1 is MNHEY, CDR2 SVGEGT, per germline. The V and J ends lost 4 bases and 10 bases, in that order; junction bases with no gene match: 3. The CDR3 here is CASSSWDREQFF. The CDR3 bases are TGTGCCAGCAGTTCATGGGACAGGGAGCAGTTCTTC.

This sequence joins TRBV7-9 and TRBJ2-1; D possibly corresponds to TRBD1 (5 bases). CDR3 length: 15 amino acids. Germline lookup yields CDR1 SEHNR and CDR2 FQNEAQ (reference sequence). V shed 5 bases and J shed 4 bases, with 15 bases lying between them. In nucleotides, the CDR3 is TGTGCCAGCAGCCCCAGACAGAGAGTATACAATGAGCAGTTCTTC. It translates to CASSPRQRVYNEQFF. Full variable domain (remainder filled in from reference TRBV7-9 and TRBJ2-1): DTGVSQNPRHKITKRGQNVTFRCDPISEHNRLYWYRQTLGQGPEFLTYFQNEAQLEKSRLLSDRFSAERPKGSFSTLEIQRTEQGDSAMYLCASSPRQRVYNEQFFGPGTRLTVL.

The gene calls are TRBV12-3 or TRBV12-4 and TRBJ2-2; 9 bases match TRBD1. The CDR3 is 15 residues long. Losses at the gene ends were 5 bases for V and 5 bases for J; bases not matched to a gene: 6. CDR3 sequence reads: CASSPTGGNTGELFF. CDR3 sequence (DNA): TGTGCCAGCAGTCCCACAGGGGGCAATACCGGGGAGCTGTTTTTT.

Remarks on this clonotype: Germline is not matched at one junction end, which may reflect a read error. The V gene is TRBV20-1, the J gene TRBJ2-1; D is unclear. Germline loops: CDR1 DFQATT, CDR2 SNEGSKA (reference sequence). The CDR3 is 16 amino acids. For the CDR3, the DNA is TGCAGTGCTCGAGAGGCACTCGGGTTTCGGGACAATGAGCAGTTCTTC. It codes for CSAREALGFRDNEQFF.

The chain has TRBV28 and TRBJ2-1; 9 bases line up with TRBD1. After removal of 5 bases from V and 6 bases from J, the junction contained 8 bases not matched to a gene. The CDR3 contains 15 residues. The germline V gene has CDR1 MDHEN and CDR2 SYDVKM. Here the CDR3 reads CASSPGQGSINEQFF. In DNA form, the CDR3 reads TGTGCCAGCAGTCCCGGACAGGGGTCAATCAATGAGCAGTTCTTC. The variable domain in full, with the rest retrieved from reference TRBV28 and TRBJ2-1, is DVKVTQSSRYLVKRTGEKVFLECVQDMDHENMFWYRQDPGLGLRLIYFSYDVKMKEKGDIPEGYSVSREKKERFSLILESASTNQTSMYLCASSPGQGSINEQFFGPGTRLTVL.

This sequence joins TRBV7-9 and TRBJ2-7, with D unresolved. The CDR3 is made up of 14 amino acids. The germline CDR1 and CDR2 sequences are SEHNR and FQNEAQ (reference sequence). Trimming removed 2 bases from V and 2 bases from J, with 10 bases in between. The CDR3 sequence is CASSLSTRTYEQYF. CDR3 sequence (DNA): TGTGCCAGCAGCTTAAGTACCCGGACCTACGAGCAGTACTTC.

The chain joins TRBV27 to TRBJ2-1; 13 bases align to TRBD2. This CDR3 region has 14 residues. V dropped 5 bases and J dropped 10; count of bases not matched to a gene: 5. CDR1 and CDR2 (germline): MNHEY, SMNVEV (reference sequence). The DNA for the CDR3 is TGTGCCAGCAGTCGCGGACTAGCGGGAGTAGAGCAGTTCTTC. Protein product: CASSRGLAGVEQFF.

Only a few counts were recorded for this clonotype. The chain carries TRBV2 and TRBJ1-4; D remains unclear. Trimming cost V 4 bases and J 0 bases, with 12 bases left between them. Germline CDR1 reads SNHLY; CDR2 reads FYNNEI. The CDR3 is 16 residues long. CDR3 DNA: TGTGCCAGCAGTGTAAGCATGACTGCAACTAATGAAAAACTGTTTTTT. Residues: CASSVSMTATNEKLFF.

The chain combines TRBV29-1 with TRBJ2-2; 7 bases line up with TRBD2. The V and J ends lost 5 bases and 1 base, in that order; junction bases with no gene match: 7. Germline assignment: CDR1 SQVTM and CDR2 ANQGSEA. This CDR3 contains 15 residues. The CDR3 DNA reads TGCAGCGTTCTTAGAGCTAGCGGGAACACCGGGGAGCTGTTTTTT. Amino acids: CSVLRASGNTGELFF.

This clonotype was seen only a few times. This chain connects TRBV2 to TRBJ1-6, with TRBD1 matching 7 bases. The V gene end was trimmed by 6 bases and the J gene end by 7 bases; junction bases not matched to a gene: 6. The CDR3 loop spans 14 amino acids. CDR1 SNHLY and CDR2 FYNNEI come from the germline V gene. Here the CDR3 DNA reads TGTGCCAGCAGGCCCGACAGGGCGAATTCACCCCTCCACTTT. This translates into CASRPDRANSPLHF.

The sample holds a few counts of this clonotype. CDR3 coding DNA: TGTGCCAGCAGTTTTAACGGGGTCTCCTACAATGAGCAGTTCTTC. It specifies CASSFNGVSYNEQFF. J is TRBJ2-1 and V is TRBV12-3 or TRBV12-4; weak D call: TRBD2 (5 bases). The CDR3 is made up of 15 amino acids. The germline V and J ends were trimmed by 3 bases and 0 bases, with 9 bases remaining between them.

The rearrangement joins TRBV10-3 to TRBJ2-2; TRBD2 matches at 10 bases. This CDR3 is 17 amino acids long. Germline V lookup: CDR1 ENHRY, CDR2 SYGVKD. With V trimmed by 10 bases and J by 3 bases, 14 bases remained unmatched. The CDR3 DNA reads TGTGCCACCACCCCCTTCCTAGCGGGAGAATACACCGGGGAGCTGTTTTTT. This translates into CATTPFLAGEYTGELFF.

This clonotype was counted only a few times. The chain recombines TRBV25-1 with TRBJ1-2; TRBD1 matches at 12 bases. The germline gives CDR1 MGHDK, CDR2 SYGVNS. V lost 4 bases and J lost 8; bases outside the gene matches: 11. This CDR3 region has 16 residues. CDR3 region: CASSAYPGQGALGYTF. The CDR3 region has the DNA TGTGCCAGCAGTGCGTATCCGGGACAGGGGGCTTTGGGCTACACCTTC.

This clonotype was detected a few times. The J gene is TRBJ2-1, the V gene TRBV29-1; 7 bases fit TRBD2. The V gene end was trimmed by 0 bases and the J gene end by 4 bases; junction bases not matched to a gene: 18. The V gene's germline CDR1 is SQVTM and CDR2 ANQGSEA. The CDR3 has 19 amino acids. The CDR3 bases are TGCAGCGTTGAAGATCAGAATCGGCTAGCGGTATACTTATACAATGAGCAGTTCTTC. Its protein product is CSVEDQNRLAVYLYNEQFF.

The CDR3 DNA reads TGCGCCAGCAGCCAAGGAAATGGCTACACCTTC. Amino acid sequence: CASSQGNGYTF. The chain carries TRBV4-1 and TRBJ1-2; no clear D. CDR1 and CDR2 from the germline V gene are MGHRA and YSYEKL. This CDR3 has 11 amino acids. Trimming left V 1 base short and J 6 bases short, with 3 bases between.

A few counts support this clonotype. The gene calls are TRBV27 and TRBJ1-1; D is perhaps TRBD1 (5 bases). V lost 4 bases and J lost 0, with 9 bases in between. The CDR3 is 14 residues long. In germline, CDR1 is MNHEY, CDR2 SMNVEV (reference sequence). In nucleotides, the CDR3 is TGTGCCAGCAGTTCGGGGACGGTGAACACTGAAGCTTTCTTT. Translated, it gives CASSSGTVNTEAFF.

This clonotype occurred many times. This chain connects TRBV7-3 to TRBJ2-3; D is ambiguous. Trimming cost V 8 bases and J 2 bases, with 5 bases left between them. The germline CDR1 and CDR2 sequences are SGHTA and FQGTGA. The CDR3 runs 11 residues. This CDR3 reads CASSATDTQYF. CDR3 sequence (DNA): TGTGCCAGCTCCGCCACAGATACGCAGTATTTT.